This T cell receptor beta chain was identified in a study of vaccination and CD4 T cells after COVID-19. Study results and caveats: The median number of SARS-CoV-2-reactive clonotypes increased from roughly 22 to 38, a change that did not reach significance.

Treatment described: approximately 9-day PBMC culture with coronavirus spike peptide pools or control peptides (ViraFEST assay). An Oncomine TCR Beta short-read assay was used to sequence the DNA from cultured CD4+ T cells. Using its own MiXCR run on the PCR reads, TCRdb lists one record per CDR3 protein. The table shows about 16,000 distinct CDR3 sequences, with 55% occurring only once. Details on this clonotype: The antigen remains undetermined.

CDR3 length: 16 amino acids. V shed 0 bases, J shed 3 bases, and the junction held 7 bases outside the gene matches. Germline CDR1 GTSNPN, CDR2 SVGIG (reference sequence). The chain recombines TRBV30 with TRBJ2-2; 7 bases are a match to TRBD1. The specimen sequenced was CD4+ T cells from blood, cultured in vitro. The TCR comes from a human donor who had recovered from COVID-19. The CDR3 spells CAWSVKGGVDTGELFF. For the CDR3, the DNA is TGTGCCTGGAGTGTAAAAGGGGGCGTAGACACCGGGGAGCTGTTTTTT.